This TCR beta chain was profiled in a study of cytomegalovirus exposure and HLA in healthy donors. Study-level results: Reportedly, TCR beta sequences accurately predicted HLA-A and HLA-B alleles in most subjects.

CDR1 is ENHRY, CDR2 SYGVKD, per germline. Trimming removed 0 bases from V and 6 bases from J; junction bases left unmatched: 7. There are 16 residues in the CDR3. PCR amplification relied on 60 Vbeta primers (plus 13 Jbeta primers). TCRdb's copy holds only in-frame clones and misses some; the assay was immunoSEQ multiplex PCR. Of approximately 38,000 clones detected, roughly 64% appear once; the ten largest clones hold more than 15%. A remark on this clone: What it binds is not known.

This receptor was taken from a man aged 45 to 65 in good health and CMV-seropositive. The chain joins TRBV10-3 to TRBJ2-1, with 8 nucleotides matching TRBD2. The source material was PBMCs. As DNA, the CDR3 is TGTGCCATCAGTGAGTCGGGGACTAGGGGTCCCAATGAGCAGTTCTTC. This translates into CAISESGTRGPNEQFF.